Listed below are T cell receptor beta chains from one sample, sequenced in a study of CD8+ T cells in alopecia areata. Clones were read by immunoSEQ multiplex PCR, and TCRdb kept only the in-frame ones, dropping some. The data show more than 150,000 clones, roughly 53% seen once. The sample in question was CD8+ T cells sorted from blood, obtained at week 24, from a patient treated with tofacitinib. Every receptor here comes from a human donor with alopecia areata. CDR3s include the opening cysteine and the closing phenylalanine or tryptophan. The D gene is left open where the match is weak. The size entry is marked missing in some rows and otherwise reads once, few, many or a size class.

D gene,clone size,J gene,V gene,CDR3 DNA,CDR3 protein
.,few,TRBJ2-1,TRBV27,TGTGCCAGCAGTTTAGGGGGGAACTCCTACAATGAGCAGTTCTTC,CASSLGGNSYNEQFF
TRBD1,.,TRBJ2-3,TRBV9,TGTGCCAGCAGCCCCCGGGACAGTTGGACAGATACGCAGTATTTT,CASSPRDSWTDTQYF
.,few,TRBJ2-5,TRBV29-1,TGCAGCGTACCTGGGGAGTCGGAGACCCAGTACTTC,CSVPGESETQYF
TRBD2,few,TRBJ2-3,TRBV13,TGTGCCAGCAGAACGGGACTAGCGGGGGAGAATACGCAGTATTTT,CASRTGLAGENTQYF
.,.,TRBJ2-7,TRBV7-2,TGTGCCAGCAGCTTTTCCGGACCTGGGGGCGAGCAGTACTTC,CASSFSGPGGEQYF
.,once,TRBJ2-5,TRBV27,TGTGCCAGCAGTACCCGAGCGTACCAAGAGACCCAGTACTTC,CASSTRAYQETQYF
.,few,TRBJ1-4,TRBV14,TGTGCCAGCAGCCAGCGGGGACAAATAACAACTAATGAAAAACTGTTTTTT,CASSQRGQITTNEKLFF
TRBD1,few,TRBJ2-3,TRBV10-3,TGTGCCATCAGGGTCGGGGACAGTCACACGCAGTATTTT,CAIRVGDSHTQYF
.,once,TRBJ1-1,TRBV27,TGTGCCAGCAGTCCCCCCAGACACGGGAACACTGAAGCTTTCTTT,CASSPPRHGNTEAFF
.,.,TRBJ2-3,TRBV4-1,TGCGCCAGCAGCCCCCATCGGGACCCAAGCACAGATACGCAGTATTTT,CASSPHRDPSTDTQYF